The T cell receptor (beta chain) described here comes from a study of graft-versus-host responses after intestinal transplantation. Sequencing used immunoSEQ multiplex PCR; TCRdb keeps in-frame clones, though not all of them. The sample records almost 70,000 clones, more than 90% being singletons. Study-level results: Some GvH clones appeared in ileal mucosa or blood before recipient bone marrow. Early post-transplant HvG declines were associated with peak circulating GvH clone levels.

Of note for this clone: The antigen remains unidentified.

Germline loops: CDR1 SGHTA, CDR2 FQGNSA. After removal of 5 bases from V and 5 bases from J, the junction contained 10 bases not matched to a gene. The CDR3 sequence is 15 residues long. The source of post-transplant bone marrow was the posterior iliac crest or another site. The input for sequencing was bone marrow, taken approximately 100 weeks after intestinal transplantation. The chain uses TRBV7-2 and TRBJ1-1; 8 bases are a match to TRBD1. This clonotype originated in a human patient who received an intestinal transplant, so some T cells may come from the graft donor. The CDR3 DNA reads as TGTGCCAGCAGCCCCCACCAGGGGGCGAGGACTGAAGCTTTCTTT. This gives the protein CASSPHQGARTEAFF. The complete variable domain, with remaining parts taken from reference TRBV7-2 and TRBJ1-1, reads GAGVSQSPSNKVTEKGKDVELRCDPISGHTALYWYRQSLGQGLEFLIYFQGNSAPDKSGLPSDRFSAERTGGSVSTLTIQRTQQEDSAVYLCASSPHQGARTEAFFGQGTRLTVV.